The clone carrying this T cell receptor (beta chain) was recorded only once. Its cognate antigen is unknown. The CDR3 consists of 14 residues. Per germline, CDR1 SGDLS and CDR2 YYNGEE. Trimming cost V 0 bases and J 6 bases; bases outside gene matches: 2. The entire patient cohort was treatment-naive prior to thyroid surgery. This sample stems from a study of metastatic and nonmetastatic thyroid tumors. Whole-study context: Blood and tumor or nodule tissue repertoires from malignant and benign thyroid patients were compared. The study's findings and limits: In both blood and tumor samples, TCR beta diversity was reported significantly higher for malignant than benign nodules.

MiXCR was used by TCRdb to re-call the PCR reads. The profile covers 10,000 to 13,000 clones, with 38% appearing a single time and around 16% taken by the ten largest. This chain links TRBV9 with TRBJ2-7, with 11 nucleotides matching TRBD2. Sequenced sample: tumor tissue. The TCR sequence derives from a female donor with papillary thyroid cancer or a benign thyroid nodule (not recorded which). Some clones in this sample may be carry-over from other donors' samples. CDR3 loop: CASSVDSGRGEQYF. The CDR3 nucleotides read TGTGCCAGCAGCGTAGATAGCGGGAGGGGCGAGCAGTACTTC.